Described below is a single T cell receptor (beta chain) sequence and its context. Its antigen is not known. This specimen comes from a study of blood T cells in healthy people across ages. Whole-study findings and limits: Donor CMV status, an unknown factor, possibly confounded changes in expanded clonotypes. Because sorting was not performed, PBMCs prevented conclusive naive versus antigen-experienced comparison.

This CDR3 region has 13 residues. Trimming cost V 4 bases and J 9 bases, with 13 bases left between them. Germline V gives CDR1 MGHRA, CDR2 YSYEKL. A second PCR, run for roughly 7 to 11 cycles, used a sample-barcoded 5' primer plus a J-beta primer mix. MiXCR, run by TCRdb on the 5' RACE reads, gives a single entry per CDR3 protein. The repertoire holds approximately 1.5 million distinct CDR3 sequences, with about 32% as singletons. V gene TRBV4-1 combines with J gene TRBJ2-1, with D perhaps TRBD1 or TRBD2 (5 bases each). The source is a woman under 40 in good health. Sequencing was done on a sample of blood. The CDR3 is CASSRGEGREQFF. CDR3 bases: TGCGCCAGCAGCCGGGGAGAGGGGCGTGAGCAGTTCTTC.